This TCR beta chain was found in a study of Graves' ophthalmopathy and Graves' hyperthyroidism. PBMCs were isolated from an approximately 10 ml sample of fresh peripheral blood. Researchers took RNA transcripts and amplified TCR beta CDR3 regions from them. First-round RT-PCR relied on HTBI primers, and a second-round multiplex PCR came next. TCRdb used MiXCR to reprocess the multiplex PCR reads, holding one entry per CDR3 protein. The sample includes more than 45,000 distinct CDR3 sequences, 50% seen only once; the top ten take around 23%. The length of the CDR3 is 19 residues. Trimming pared 0 bases from V and 0 bases from J, leaving 17 bases between. The V gene's germline CDR1 is PRHDT and CDR2 FYEKMQ (reference sequence).

This clonotype originated in an adult man with Graves' ophthalmopathy. Source material: peripheral blood. The J gene is TRBJ1-4, the V gene TRBV13, with D perhaps TRBD1 (5 bases). In DNA, the CDR3 is TGTGCCAGCAGCTTAGGCCGTGGTCAGGGAGGCACAACTAATGAAAAACTGTTTTTT. Protein product: CASSLGRGQGGTTNEKLFF. The full variable domain, its missing parts supplied by reference TRBV13 and TRBJ1-4, is AAGVIQSPRHLIKEKRETATLKCYPIPRHDTVYWYQQGPGQDPQFLISFYEKMQSDKGSIPDRFSAQQFSDYHSELNMSSLELGDSALYFCASSLGRGQGGTTNEKLFFGSGTQLSVL.